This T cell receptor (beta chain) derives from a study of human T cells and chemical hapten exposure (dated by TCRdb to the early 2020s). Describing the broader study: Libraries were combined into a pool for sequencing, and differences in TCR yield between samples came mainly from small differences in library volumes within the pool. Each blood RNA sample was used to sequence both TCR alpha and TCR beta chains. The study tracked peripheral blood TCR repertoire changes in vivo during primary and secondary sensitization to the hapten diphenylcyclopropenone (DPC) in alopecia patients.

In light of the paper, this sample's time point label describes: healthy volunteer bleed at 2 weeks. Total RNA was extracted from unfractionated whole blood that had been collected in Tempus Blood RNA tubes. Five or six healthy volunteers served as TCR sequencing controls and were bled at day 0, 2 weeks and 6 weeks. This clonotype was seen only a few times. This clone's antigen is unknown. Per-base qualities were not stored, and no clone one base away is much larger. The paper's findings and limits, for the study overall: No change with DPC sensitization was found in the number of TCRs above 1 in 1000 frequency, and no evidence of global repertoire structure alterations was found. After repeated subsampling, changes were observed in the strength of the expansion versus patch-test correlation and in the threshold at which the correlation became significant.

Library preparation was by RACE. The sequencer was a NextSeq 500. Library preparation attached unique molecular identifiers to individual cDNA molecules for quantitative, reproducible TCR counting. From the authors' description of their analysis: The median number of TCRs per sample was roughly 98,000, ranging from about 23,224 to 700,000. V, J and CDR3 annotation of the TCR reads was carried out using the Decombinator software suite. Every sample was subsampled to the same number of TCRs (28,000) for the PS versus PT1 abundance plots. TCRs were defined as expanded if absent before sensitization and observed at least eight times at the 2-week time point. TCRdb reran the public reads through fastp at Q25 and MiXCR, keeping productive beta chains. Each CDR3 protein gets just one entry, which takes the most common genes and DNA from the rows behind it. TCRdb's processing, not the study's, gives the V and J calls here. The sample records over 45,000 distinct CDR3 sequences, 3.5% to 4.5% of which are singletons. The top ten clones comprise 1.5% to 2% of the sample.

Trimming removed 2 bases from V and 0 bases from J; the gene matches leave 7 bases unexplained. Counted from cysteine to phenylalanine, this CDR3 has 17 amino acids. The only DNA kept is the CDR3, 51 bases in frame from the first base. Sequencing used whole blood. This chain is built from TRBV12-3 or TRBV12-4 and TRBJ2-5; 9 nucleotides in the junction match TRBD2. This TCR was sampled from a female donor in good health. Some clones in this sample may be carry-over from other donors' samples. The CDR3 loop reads CASSLIRRGGYQETQYF. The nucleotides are TGTGCCAGCAGTTTAATCCGGCGGGGGGGGTACCAAGAGACCCAGTACTTC.